The T cell receptor (beta chain) described here comes from a study of blood T cell repertoires in COVID-19. Study details: Samples came from the United States, Italy and Spain, spanning acute and convalescent COVID-19.

Assay: immunoSEQ multiplex PCR; the TCRdb copy retains only in-frame clones and omits some. The profile covers approximately 260,000 clones, with approximately 85% appearing a single time and more than 9.5% taken by the ten largest. Germline loops: CDR1 MNHEY, CDR2 SMNVEV (reference sequence). V gave up 1 base and J gave up 2 bases, with 12 bases separating them. The CDR3 is 15 amino acids. The rearrangement links TRBV27 to TRBJ2-7, with D possibly matching TRBD1 (5 bases). The clonotype was recovered from a woman aged 70 to 79 with acute or convalescent COVID-19. The sequenced sample was peripheral blood. This chain's CDR3 is CASSLLGQATYEQYF. The CDR3 DNA is TGTGCCAGCAGTTTATTGGGGCAGGCTACCTACGAGCAGTACTTC.